The next 9 T cell receptor beta chains were all read from a single sample in a study of response to subunit inactivated influenza vaccine. TCRdb independently ran MiXCR on the RT-PCR reads; one entry per CDR3 protein. In the table there are about 650,000 distinct CDR3 sequences, 14% of which are singletons. Sample: PBMCs from blood, taken 14 to 15 days before vaccination. Every receptor here comes from a man aged 50 to 60 who received an inactivated influenza vaccine.

This clonotype was recorded a few times. The chain uses TRBV20-1 and TRBJ1-5; unclear D gene. V was trimmed by 5 bases and J by 9 bases, leaving 17 bases between them. This CDR3 has 13 amino acids. Per the germline V gene, CDR1 is DFQATT and CDR2 is SNEGSKA (reference sequence). The CDR3 sequence: CSAGSLPGGPQHF. The CDR3 DNA reads as TGCAGTGCTGGTAGCCTACCTGGCGGGCCCCAGCATTTT.

This clonotype has more than one count but fewer than ten. V gene TRBV6-1 combines with J gene TRBJ2-7, with 10 bases aligning to TRBD1. The CDR3 contains 17 residues. Trimming cost V 3 bases and J 4 bases; bases outside gene matches: 12. Per germline, CDR1 MNHNS and CDR2 SASEGT. The CDR3 region has the DNA TGTGCCAGCAGTGACCCGCCCCTGACAGGGGGCCATTACGAGCAGTACTTC. This gives the protein CASSDPPLTGGHYEQYF.

This clonotype turned up a few times. The chain is built from TRBV7-9 and TRBJ2-5; D not resolved. The CDR3 spans 16 residues. The germline V and J ends were trimmed by 1 base and 1 base, with 13 bases remaining between them. Germline V lookup: CDR1 SEHNR, CDR2 FQNEAQ (reference sequence). The CDR3, as DNA: TGTGCCAGCAGCTTAGGGTCCGGCAGGTTCCAAGAGACCCAGTACTTC. Protein: CASSLGSGRFQETQYF.

The rearrangement links TRBV4-1 to TRBJ1-2; TRBD1 aligns across 8 bases. V dropped 1 base and J dropped 4; count of bases not matched to a gene: 5. The CDR3 consists of 15 residues. CDR1 and CDR2 (germline): MGHRA, YSYEKL. CDR3 loop: CASSQVGRGPYGYTF. The CDR3 DNA follows: TGCGCCAGCAGCCAAGTTGGCAGGGGGCCCTATGGCTACACCTTC.

This clonotype has at least ten counts. The V and J genes are TRBV5-1 and TRBJ1-6; weak D call: TRBD1 (5 bases). Germline V gene lookup returns CDR1 SGHRS and CDR2 YFSETQ. The CDR3 covers 14 residues. The ends were cut back, 0 bases at V and 9 bases at J, with 10 bases in the middle. The CDR3 sequence is CASSLAGRGSPLHF. The CDR3 bases are TGCGCCAGCAGCTTGGCAGGGCGGGGTTCACCCCTCCACTTT.

This clonotype came up a few times. The rearrangement joins TRBV3-1 to TRBJ2-4; 7 positions match TRBD1. CDR3 length equals 14 residues. In germline, CDR1 is LGHDT, CDR2 YNNKEL (reference sequence). The trim removed 5 bases at V and 5 bases at J, leaving 6 bases unmatched. For the CDR3, the DNA is TGTGCCAGCAGCTCCCGGACAGGCCAAAACATTCAGTACTTC. It specifies CASSSRTGQNIQYF.

This clonotype was detected a few times. The V and J genes are TRBV4-3 and TRBJ2-3; tentatively, D is TRBD1 or TRBD2 (6 bases each). V was cut by 3 bases and J by 10 bases, with 14 bases left in between. The CDR3 has 13 residues. Germline values: CDR1 LGHNA, CDR2 YSLEER. The CDR3 reads CASSHQDRRAQYF. The DNA of the CDR3 is TGCGCCAGCAGCCACCAAGACAGGAGGGCGCAGTATTTT.

V is TRBV6-2 or TRBV6-3 and J is TRBJ2-3, with D perhaps matching TRBD2 (6 bases). The V end lost 6 bases, the J end lost 4 bases, and 14 bases lay between the germline ends. The germline V gene has CDR1 MNHEY and CDR2 SVGEGT. The CDR3 contains 14 residues. The CDR3 region has the DNA TGTGCCAGCAGACCCTACGGGGGTGCAGATACGCAGTATTTT. It translates to CASRPYGGADTQYF.

The gene calls are TRBV11-2 and TRBJ2-3, with 14 bases aligning to TRBD2. The CDR3 spans 18 residues. The V and J ends lost 5 bases and 1 base, in that order; junction bases with no gene match: 8. Germline CDR1 and CDR2: SGHAT and FQNNGV. DNA of the CDR3: TGTGCCAGCAGCACCCGACTAGCGGGAGGGCCGGGCACAGATACGCAGTATTTT. Its translation: CASSTRLAGGPGTDTQYF.